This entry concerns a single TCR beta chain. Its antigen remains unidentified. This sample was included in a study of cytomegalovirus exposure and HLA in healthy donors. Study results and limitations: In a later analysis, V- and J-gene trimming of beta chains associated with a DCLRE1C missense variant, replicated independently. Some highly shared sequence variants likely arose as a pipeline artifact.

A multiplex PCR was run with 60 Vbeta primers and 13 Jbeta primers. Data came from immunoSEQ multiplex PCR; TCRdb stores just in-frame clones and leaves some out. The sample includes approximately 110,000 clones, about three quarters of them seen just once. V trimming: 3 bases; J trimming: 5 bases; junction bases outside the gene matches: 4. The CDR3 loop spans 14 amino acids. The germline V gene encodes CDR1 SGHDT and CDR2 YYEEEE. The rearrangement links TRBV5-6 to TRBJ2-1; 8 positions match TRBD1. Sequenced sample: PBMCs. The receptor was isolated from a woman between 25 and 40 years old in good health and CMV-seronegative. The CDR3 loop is CASSWGTGHNEQFF. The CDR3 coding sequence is TGTGCCAGCAGCTGGGGGACAGGACACAATGAGCAGTTCTTC.